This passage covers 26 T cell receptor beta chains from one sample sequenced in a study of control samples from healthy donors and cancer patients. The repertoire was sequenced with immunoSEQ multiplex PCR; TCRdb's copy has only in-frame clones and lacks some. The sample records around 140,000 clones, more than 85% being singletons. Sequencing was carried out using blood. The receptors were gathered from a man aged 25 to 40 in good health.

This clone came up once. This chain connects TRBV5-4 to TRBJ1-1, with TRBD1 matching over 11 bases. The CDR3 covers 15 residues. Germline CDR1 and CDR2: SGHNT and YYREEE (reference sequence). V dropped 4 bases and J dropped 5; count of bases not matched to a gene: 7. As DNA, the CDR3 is TGTGCCAGCAGCCTCGGGGACAGGGGGAAGACTGAAGCTTTCTTT. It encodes CASSLGDRGKTEAFF. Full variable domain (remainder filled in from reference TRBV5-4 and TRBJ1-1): ETGVTQSPTHLIKTRGQQVTLRCSSQSGHNTVSWYQQALGQGPQFIFQYYREEENGRGNFPPRFSGLQFPNYSSELNVNALELDDSALYLCASSLGDRGKTEAFFGQGTRLTVV.

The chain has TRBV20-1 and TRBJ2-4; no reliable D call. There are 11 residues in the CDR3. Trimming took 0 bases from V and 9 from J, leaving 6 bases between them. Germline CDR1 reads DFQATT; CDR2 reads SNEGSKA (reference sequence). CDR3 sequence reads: CSARDPGIQYF. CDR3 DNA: TGCAGTGCTAGAGATCCGGGCATTCAGTACTTC.

CDR3 sequence reads: CASSLVLGSGGIKNIQYF. CDR3 nucleotides: TGTGCCAGCAGCTTAGTTTTGGGGAGCGGGGGAATCAAAAACATTCAGTACTTC. V gene TRBV7-2 combines with J gene TRBJ2-4; TRBD2 matches at 8 bases. CDR3 length: 18 residues. Looked up from germline, CDR1 is SGHTA and CDR2 is FQGNSA. J gave up 3 bases and V 1 base, and 11 bases lay outside the gene matches.

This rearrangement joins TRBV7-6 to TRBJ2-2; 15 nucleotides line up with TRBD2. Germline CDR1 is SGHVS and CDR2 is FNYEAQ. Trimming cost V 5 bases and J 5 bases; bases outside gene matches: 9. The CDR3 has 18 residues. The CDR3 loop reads CASSPGLAGGPRTGELFF. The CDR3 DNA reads TGTGCCAGCAGCCCCGGACTAGCGGGGGGGCCACGGACCGGGGAGCTGTTTTTT.

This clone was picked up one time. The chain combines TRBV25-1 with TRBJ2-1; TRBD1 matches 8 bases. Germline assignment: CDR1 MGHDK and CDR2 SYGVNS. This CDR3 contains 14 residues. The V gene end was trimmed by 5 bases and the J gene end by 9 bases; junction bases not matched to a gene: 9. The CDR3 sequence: CASSLRTGPGEQFF. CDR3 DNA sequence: TGTGCCAGCAGTCTTCGGACAGGGCCGGGTGAGCAGTTCTTC. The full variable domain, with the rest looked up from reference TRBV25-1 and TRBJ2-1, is EADIYQTPRYLVIGTGKKITLECSQTMGHDKMYWYQQDPGMELHLIHYSYGVNSTEKGDLSSESTVSRIRTEHFPLTLESARPSHTSQYLCASSLRTGPGEQFFGPGTRLTVL.

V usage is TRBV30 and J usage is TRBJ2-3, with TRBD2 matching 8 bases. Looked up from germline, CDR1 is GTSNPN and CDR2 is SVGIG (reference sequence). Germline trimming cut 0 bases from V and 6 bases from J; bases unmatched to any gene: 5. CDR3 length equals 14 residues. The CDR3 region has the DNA TGTGCCTGGAGTGTACAAGCGGGGGTGGATACGCAGTATTTT. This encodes CAWSVQAGVDTQYF.

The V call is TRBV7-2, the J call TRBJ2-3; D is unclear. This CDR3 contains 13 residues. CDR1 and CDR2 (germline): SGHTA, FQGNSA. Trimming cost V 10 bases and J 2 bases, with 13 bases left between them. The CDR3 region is CATLGRATDTQYF. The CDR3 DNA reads TGTGCCACCTTGGGCAGAGCCACAGATACGCAGTATTTT.

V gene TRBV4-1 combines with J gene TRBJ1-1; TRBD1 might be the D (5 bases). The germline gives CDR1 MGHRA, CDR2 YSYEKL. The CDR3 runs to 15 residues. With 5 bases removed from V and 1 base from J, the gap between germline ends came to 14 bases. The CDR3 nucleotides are TGCGCCAGCAGCTCCGCAGGGAGTAGGAACACTGAAGCTTTCTTT. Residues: CASSSAGSRNTEAFF.

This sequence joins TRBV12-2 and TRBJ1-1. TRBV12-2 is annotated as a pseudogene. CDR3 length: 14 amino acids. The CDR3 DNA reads TGTGCAAGTCGCTTTATCGTTTCGAACACTGAAGCTTTCTTT. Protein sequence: CASRFIVSNTEAFF.

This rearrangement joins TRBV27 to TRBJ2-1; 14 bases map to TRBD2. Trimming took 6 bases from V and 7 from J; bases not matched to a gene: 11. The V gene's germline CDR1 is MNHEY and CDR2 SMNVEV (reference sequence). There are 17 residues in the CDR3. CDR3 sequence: CASSPRLAGGPGNEQFF. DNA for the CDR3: TGTGCCAGCAGCCCCAGACTAGCGGGGGGGCCCGGGAATGAGCAGTTCTTC.

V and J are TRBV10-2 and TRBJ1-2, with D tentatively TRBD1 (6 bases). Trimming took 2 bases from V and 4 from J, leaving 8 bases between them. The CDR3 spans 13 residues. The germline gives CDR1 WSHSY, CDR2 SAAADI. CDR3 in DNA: TGCGCCAGCAGTGAGGGGGACACCTATGGCTACACCTTC. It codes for CASSEGDTYGYTF.

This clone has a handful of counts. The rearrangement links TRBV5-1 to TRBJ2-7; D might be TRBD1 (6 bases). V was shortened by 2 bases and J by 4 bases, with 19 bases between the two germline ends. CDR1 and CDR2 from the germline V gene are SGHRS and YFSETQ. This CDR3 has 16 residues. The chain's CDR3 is CASSLGPLRGVYEQYF. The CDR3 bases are TGCGCCAGCAGCTTAGGTCCCCTCAGGGGAGTATACGAGCAGTACTTC.

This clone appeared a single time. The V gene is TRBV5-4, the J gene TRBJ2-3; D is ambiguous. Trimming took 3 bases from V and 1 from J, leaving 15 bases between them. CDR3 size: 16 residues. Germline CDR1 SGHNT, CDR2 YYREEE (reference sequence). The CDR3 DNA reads TGTGCCAGCAGCTCGCCATCCTATGACGGCACAGATACGCAGTATTTT. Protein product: CASSSPSYDGTDTQYF.

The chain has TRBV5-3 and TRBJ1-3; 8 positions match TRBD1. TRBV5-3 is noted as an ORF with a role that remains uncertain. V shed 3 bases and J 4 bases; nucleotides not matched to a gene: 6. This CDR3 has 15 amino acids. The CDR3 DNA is TGTGCCAGAAGCTCCTCGACAGGGGCCGGAAACACCATATATTTT. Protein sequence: CARSSSTGAGNTIYF.

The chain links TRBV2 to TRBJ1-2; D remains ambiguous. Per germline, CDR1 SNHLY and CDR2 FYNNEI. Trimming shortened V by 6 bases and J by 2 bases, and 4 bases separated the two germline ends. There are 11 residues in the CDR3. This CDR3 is CASRGNYGYTF. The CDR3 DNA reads TGTGCCAGCAGGGGAAACTATGGCTACACCTTC.

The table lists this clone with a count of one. DNA for the CDR3: TGTGCCAGCAGTTCCAGACTAGCGGGGATAGACAATGAGCAGTTCTTC. It codes for CASSSRLAGIDNEQFF. The chain recombines TRBV2 with TRBJ2-1; 11 nucleotides line up with TRBD2. After removal of 5 bases from V and 5 bases from J, the junction contained 8 bases not matched to a gene. CDR3 length: 16 amino acids. Germline CDR1 and CDR2: SNHLY and FYNNEI.

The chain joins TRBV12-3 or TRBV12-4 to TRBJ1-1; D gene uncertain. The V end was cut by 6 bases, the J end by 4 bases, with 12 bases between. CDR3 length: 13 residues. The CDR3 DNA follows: TGTGCCAGCAGCCTAATCCTGAGCACTGAAGCTTTCTTT. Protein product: CASSLILSTEAFF.

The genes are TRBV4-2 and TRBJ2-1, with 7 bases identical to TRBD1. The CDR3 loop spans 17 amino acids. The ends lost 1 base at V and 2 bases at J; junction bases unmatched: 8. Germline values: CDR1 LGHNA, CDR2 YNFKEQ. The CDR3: CASSQVSSQGAYNEQFF. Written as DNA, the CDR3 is TGTGCCAGCAGCCAAGTAAGTTCCCAGGGGGCCTACAATGAGCAGTTCTTC.

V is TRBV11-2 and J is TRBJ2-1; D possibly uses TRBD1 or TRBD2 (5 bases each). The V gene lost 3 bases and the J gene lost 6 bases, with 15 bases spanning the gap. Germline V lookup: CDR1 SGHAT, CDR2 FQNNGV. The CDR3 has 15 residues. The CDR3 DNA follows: TGTGCCAGCAGCTTGAATTGGGACCAATCCAATGAGCAGTTCTTC. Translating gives CASSLNWDQSNEQFF.

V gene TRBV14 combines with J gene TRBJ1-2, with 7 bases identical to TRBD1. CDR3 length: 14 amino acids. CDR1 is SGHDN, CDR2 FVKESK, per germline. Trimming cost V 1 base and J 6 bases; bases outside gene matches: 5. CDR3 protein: CASSQVGGANGYTF. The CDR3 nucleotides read TGTGCCAGCAGCCAAGTAGGGGGCGCAAATGGCTACACCTTC.

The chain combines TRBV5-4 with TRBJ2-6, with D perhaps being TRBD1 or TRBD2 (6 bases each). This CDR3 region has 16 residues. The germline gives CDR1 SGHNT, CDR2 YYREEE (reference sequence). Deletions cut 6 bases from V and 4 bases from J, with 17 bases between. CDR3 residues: CASNPQWGAGANVLTF. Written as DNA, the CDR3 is TGTGCCAGCAACCCGCAGTGGGGGGCAGGGGCCAACGTCCTGACTTTC.

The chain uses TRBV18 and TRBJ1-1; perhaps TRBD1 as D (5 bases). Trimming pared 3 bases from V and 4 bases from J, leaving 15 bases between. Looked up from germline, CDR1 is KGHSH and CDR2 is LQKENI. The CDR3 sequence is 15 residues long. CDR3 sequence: CASSPAFARGTEAFF. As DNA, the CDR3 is TGTGCCAGCTCACCGGCGTTTGCGAGGGGCACTGAAGCTTTCTTT.

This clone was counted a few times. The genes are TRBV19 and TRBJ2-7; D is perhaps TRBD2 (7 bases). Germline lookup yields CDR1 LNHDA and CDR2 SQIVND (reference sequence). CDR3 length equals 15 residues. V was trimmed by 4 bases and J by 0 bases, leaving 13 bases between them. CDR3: CASSKPRGASYEQYF. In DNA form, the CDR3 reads TGTGCCAGTAGTAAACCCCGGGGGGCCTCCTACGAGCAGTACTTC.

The DNA of the CDR3 is TGTGCCAGCAGCTTGGGGCGAGACACTGAAGCTTTCTTT. Translated, it gives CASSLGRDTEAFF. The rearrangement uses TRBV11-3 and TRBJ1-1; D is possibly TRBD1 (5 bases). Germline V gives CDR1 SGHNT, CDR2 YENEEA. This CDR3 spans 13 amino acids. Trimming stripped 3 bases from V and 3 bases from J, with 8 bases between. Full variable domain (remainder filled in from reference TRBV11-3 and TRBJ1-1): EAGVVQSPRYKIIEKKQPVAFWCNPISGHNTLYWYLQNLGQGPELLIRYENEEAVDDSQLPKDRFSAERLKGVDSTLKIQPAELGDSAVYLCASSLGRDTEAFFGQGTRLTVV.

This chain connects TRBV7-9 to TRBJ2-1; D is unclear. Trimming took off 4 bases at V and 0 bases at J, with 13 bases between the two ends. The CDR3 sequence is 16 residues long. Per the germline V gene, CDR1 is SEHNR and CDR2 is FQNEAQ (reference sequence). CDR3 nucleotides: TGTGCCAGCAGCTCATACCGACAAAGCTCCTACAATGAGCAGTTCTTC. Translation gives CASSSYRQSSYNEQFF.

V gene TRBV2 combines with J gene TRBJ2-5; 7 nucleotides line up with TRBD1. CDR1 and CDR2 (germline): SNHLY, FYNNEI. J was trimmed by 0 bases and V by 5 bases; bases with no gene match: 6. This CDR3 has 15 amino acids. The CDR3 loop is CASSLGQTNQETQYF. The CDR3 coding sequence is TGTGCCAGCAGTCTGGGACAGACAAACCAAGAGACCCAGTACTTC.